Listed here are 2 T cell receptor beta chains from one sample, sequenced in a study of T cells in tuberculosis. Sorting used thawed, overnight-rested PBMC stained with anti-CD3, a viability dye and GMM-loaded CD1B tetramer. The CD1B tetramers carried C32 glucose monomycolate purified from Rhodococcus equi. Profiling relied on immunoSEQ multiplex PCR, and the TCRdb table lists in-frame clones only, not all of them. The sample carries approximately 88,000 clones, roughly 93% recorded once. Sequences were obtained from CD1b-GMM tetramer-negative cells sorted from PBMCs. These receptors were collected from an adult woman with latent tuberculosis.

The V call is TRBV28, the J call TRBJ2-3; D is unclear. The CDR3 has 16 amino acids. The germline V and J ends were trimmed by 6 bases and 0 bases, with 16 bases remaining between them. Germline V gene lookup returns CDR1 MDHEN and CDR2 SYDVKM. CDR3 amino acids: CASSASGLASTDTQYF. In DNA form, the CDR3 reads TGTGCCAGCAGCGCGAGTGGGTTAGCAAGCACAGATACGCAGTATTTT.

The chain is built from TRBV27 and TRBJ1-1; maybe TRBD1 (6 bases). Trimming pared 5 bases from V and 5 bases from J, leaving 18 bases between. Germline assignment: CDR1 MNHEY and CDR2 SMNVEV (reference sequence). The CDR3 runs 15 residues. In DNA form, the CDR3 reads TGTGCCAGCAGTCCGTCCACAGGGTGGGGTACTGAAGCTTTCTTT. Protein product: CASSPSTGWGTEAFF.